This T cell receptor (beta chain) was obtained from a study of blood T cells in healthy people across ages. A second 7 to 11 cycle PCR used barcoded and J-beta primers. MiXCR, run by TCRdb on the 5' RACE reads, gives a single entry per CDR3 protein. The profile shows over 600,000 distinct CDR3 sequences, more than 35% of them singletons. CDR1 SGHTA and CDR2 FQGNSA come from the germline V gene. The CDR3 sequence is 15 residues long. Trimming removed 6 bases from V and 0 bases from J, with 12 bases in between. This clonotype was observed at least ten times. The sequence was collected from a man aged 80 or over in good health. This sequence joins TRBV7-2 and TRBJ2-1; D might be TRBD2 (6 bases). The sequenced sample consisted of blood. DNA for the CDR3: TGTGCCAGCAGTTTGTCCGGGGGCTCCTACAATGAGCAGTTCTTC. As protein: CASSLSGGSYNEQFF.